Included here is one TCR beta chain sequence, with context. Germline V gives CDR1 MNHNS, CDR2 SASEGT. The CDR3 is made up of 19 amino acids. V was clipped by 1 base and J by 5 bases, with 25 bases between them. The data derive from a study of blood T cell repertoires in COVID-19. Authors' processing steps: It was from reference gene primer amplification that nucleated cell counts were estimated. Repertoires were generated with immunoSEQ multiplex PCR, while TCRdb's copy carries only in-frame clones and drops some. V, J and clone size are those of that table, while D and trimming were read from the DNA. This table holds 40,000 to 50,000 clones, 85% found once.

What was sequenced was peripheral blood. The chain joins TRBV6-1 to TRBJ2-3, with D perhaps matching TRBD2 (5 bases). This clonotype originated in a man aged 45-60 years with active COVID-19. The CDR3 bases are TGTGCCAGCAGTGAAGAAGTCGGCCCTGAAGGGTGGGGAGAAGATACGCAGTATTTT. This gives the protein CASSEEVGPEGWGEDTQYF.